The clone carrying this TCR beta chain has a count of ten or more. The antigen is not known. These data belong to a study of neurological immune-mediated disorders. Findings and caveats of the study: In HTLV-1-associated myelopathy, TCR clonal expansion was greatest, and in multiple sclerosis it was least, below healthy controls.

The germline gives CDR1 SGHVS, CDR2 FQNEAQ. V shed 5 bases and J shed 1 base, with 14 bases lying between them. The CDR3 is 16 residues long. The output of every sequencing run, over 170 million TCR-beta sequences, came from 15-18 subjects. From the 5' RACE reads, TCRdb called clonotypes with MiXCR, one entry per CDR3 protein. The data contain roughly 30,000 distinct CDR3 sequences, under 8% of them singletons. The TCR was taken from a woman in her forties or fifties in good health. This sequence joins TRBV7-8 and TRBJ1-4; D is possibly TRBD1 (6 bases). Sequencing was done on a sample of PBMCs. The CDR3 here is CASSLLPQGTNEKLFF. CDR3 DNA sequence: TGTGCCAGCAGCCTACTACCACAGGGAACTAATGAAAAACTGTTTTTT.